A selection of T cell receptor beta chains follows, all from one sample in a study of beta chain features in type 1 diabetes. The assay was immunoSEQ multiplex PCR, and TCRdb's table has in-frame clones only and misses some. This table holds 240,000 or so clones, just over 20% found once. Sequencing used naive CD4+ T cells from blood. The receptor source for this set is a woman in her thirties or forties with type 1 diabetes. Each CDR3 is given with its conserved first and last residue. D genes are given only for firm matches. Only part of the rows carry a size: once, few, many, or a class if the clone is expanded.

>13|.|TRBV6-5|TRBJ1-5|.
CASSAVAYQPQHF
TGTGCCAGCAGTGCTGTCGCGTATCAGCCCCAGCATTTT
>15|.|TRBV7-9|TRBJ2-7|TRBD1
CASSSPGTGTYEQYF
TGTGCCAGCAGCTCCCCCGGGACAGGGACCTACGAGCAGTACTTC
>16|.|TRBV5-1|TRBJ2-6|.
CASSLVGTTGANVLTF
TGCGCCAGCAGCTTGGTCGGGACAACCGGGGCCAACGTCCTGACTTTC
>15|few|TRBV5-1|TRBJ1-1|.
CASSFGVGMNTEAFF
TGCGCCAGCAGCTTCGGGGTAGGTATGAACACTGAAGCTTTCTTT
>13|.|TRBV29-1|TRBJ1-6|.
CSVAPVGGSPLHF
TGCAGCGTTGCCCCCGTCGGAGGGTCACCCCTCCACTTT
>14|.|TRBV25-1|TRBJ2-2|TRBD1
CASSATGATGELFF
TGTGCCAGCAGTGCGACAGGGGCCACCGGGGAGCTGTTTTTT
>17|few|TRBV7-2|TRBJ2-1|TRBD2
CASSLGPTSGAYNEQFF
TGTGCCAGCAGCCTAGGGCCTACTAGCGGGGCTTACAATGAGCAGTTCTTC
>14|.|TRBV7-2|TRBJ2-7|.
CASSLVASEWEQYF
TGTGCCAGCAGCTTAGTAGCGTCAGAATGGGAGCAGTACTTC
>15|few|TRBV5-1|TRBJ2-2|TRBD1
CASSFDRGRSGELFF
TGCGCCAGCAGCTTTGACAGGGGGCGTTCCGGGGAGCTGTTTTTT
>15|.|TRBV4-1|TRBJ2-7|TRBD2
CASSPGGGWPYEQYF
TGCGCCAGCAGCCCAGGCGGGGGATGGCCATACGAGCAGTACTTC
>17|few|TRBV4-3|TRBJ2-2|TRBD2
CASSSGLARTNTGELFF
TGCGCCAGCAGCAGTGGACTAGCGCGTACGAACACCGGGGAGCTGTTTTTT
>13|.|TRBV7-6|TRBJ2-5|.
CASSSTGSGTQYF
TGTGCCAGCAGCTCAACAGGGAGCGGGACCCAGTACTTC
>13|few|TRBV28|TRBJ1-5|.
CAHQVNRDQPQHF
TGTGCCCACCAAGTTAACAGGGATCAGCCCCAGCATTTT
>15|.|TRBV5-1|TRBJ2-2|.
CASSVAQGYTGELFF
TGCGCCAGCAGCGTAGCTCAGGGGTACACCGGGGAGCTGTTTTTT
>12|few|TRBV7-3|TRBJ2-1|.
CASSLRANEQFF
TGTGCCAGCAGCCTAAGGGCCAATGAGCAGTTCTTC
>14|.|TRBV30|TRBJ2-1|TRBD2
CAGGAAGGVIEQFF
TGTGCCGGGGGGGCGGCGGGAGGGGTTATAGAGCAGTTCTTC
>13|few|TRBV30|TRBJ1-5|.
CAWSGEYNQPQHF
TGTGCCTGGAGTGGGGAGTACAATCAGCCCCAGCATTTT
>17|few|TRBV5-1|TRBJ2-1|TRBD2
CASSSQWTSGVYNEQFF
TGCGCCAGCAGCTCCCAATGGACTAGCGGGGTCTACAATGAGCAGTTCTTC
>14|.|TRBV7-2|TRBJ1-2|TRBD1
CASSLRGQGNGYTF
TGTGCCAGCAGCTTACGGGGACAGGGGAACGGCTACACCTTC
>14|.|TRBV5-1|TRBJ1-1|.
CASSPPAGDTEAFF
TGCGCCAGCAGCCCTCCCGCGGGGGACACTGAAGCTTTCTTT
>14|few|TRBV11-1|TRBJ2-7|TRBD1
CASSSGGEPYEQYF
TGTGCCAGCAGCTCAGGGGGAGAACCCTACGAGCAGTACTTC
>12|few|TRBV25-1|TRBJ1-2|.
CASSLDTNGYTF
TGTGCCAGCAGTCTCGACACCAATGGCTACACCTTC
>13|.|TRBV28|TRBJ2-7|.
CASTTLAGYEQYF
TGTGCCAGCACTACGCTAGCTGGCTACGAGCAGTACTTC
>14|.|TRBV5-4|TRBJ1-1|.
CASNQIQGETEAFF
TGTGCCAGCAACCAAATACAGGGCGAAACTGAAGCTTTCTTT
>14|.|TRBV27|TRBJ1-5|.
CASSLAFGVQPQHF
TGTGCCAGCAGTTTAGCGTTCGGGGTTCAGCCCCAGCATTTT
>16|few|TRBV4-2|TRBJ2-3|TRBD1
CASSPRDRGDTDTQYF
TGTGCCAGCAGCCCGCGGGACAGGGGAGACACAGATACGCAGTATTTT
>14|few|TRBV30|TRBJ1-5|TRBD1
CAWTTGGGNQPQHF
TGTGCCTGGACGACAGGGGGCGGCAATCAGCCCCAGCATTTT
>15|few|TRBV28|TRBJ2-1|TRBD2
CASTRLAGGPGEQFF
TGTGCCAGCACGAGACTAGCGGGGGGGCCGGGTGAGCAGTTCTTC
>13|once|TRBV7-9|TRBJ1-6|.
CASSFQGRSPLHF
TGTGCCAGCAGCTTTCAGGGCCGGTCACCCCTCCACTTT
>14|few|TRBV30|TRBJ1-2|TRBD1
CAWTLGTGNYGYTF
TGTGCCTGGACCTTGGGGACAGGGAACTATGGCTACACCTTC
>15|.|TRBV7-3|TRBJ1-2|.
CASSPNPDTFYGYTF
TGTGCCAGCAGCCCAAACCCCGACACTTTCTATGGCTACACCTTC
>14|.|TRBV11-2|TRBJ1-1|.
CASSPNQVATEAFF
TGTGCCAGCAGCCCTAACCAGGTCGCCACTGAAGCTTTCTTT
>14|.|TRBV29-1|TRBJ1-1|.
CSVEPTGLNTEAFF
TGCAGCGTTGAGCCGACAGGTTTGAACACTGAAGCTTTCTTT
>14|few|TRBV2|TRBJ2-7|.
CAGDETGSSYEQYF
TGTGCCGGCGACGAAACGGGGAGCTCCTACGAGCAGTACTTC
>13|few|TRBV30|TRBJ1-5|.
CAWSVAGNQPQHF
TGTGCCTGGAGTGTAGCAGGGAATCAGCCCCAGCATTTT
>15|.|TRBV28|TRBJ2-5|TRBD1
CASSSFGTVQETQYF
TGTGCCAGCAGCTCCTTCGGGACAGTACAAGAGACCCAGTACTTC
>14|few|TRBV15|TRBJ2-5|TRBD1
CATSAGQVGETQYF
TGTGCCACCAGCGCCGGACAGGTGGGGGAGACCCAGTACTTC
>14|.|TRBV30|TRBJ2-2|.
CAWSWELNTGELFF
TGTGCCTGGAGTTGGGAGTTAAACACCGGGGAGCTGTTTTTT
>15|.|TRBV7-9|TRBJ2-5|.
CASSLAGKQQETQYF
TGTGCCAGCAGCCTTGCGGGAAAGCAGCAAGAGACCCAGTACTTC
>15|.|TRBV7-2|TRBJ1-2|TRBD1
CASSFSGQGALGYTF
TGTGCCAGCAGCTTTTCGGGACAGGGGGCTTTGGGCTACACCTTC
>13|few|TRBV27|TRBJ1-2|.
CASSLEEGGGYTF
TGTGCCAGCAGTTTAGAGGAAGGGGGTGGCTACACCTTC